Listed here are 31 T cell receptor beta chains from one sample, sequenced in a study of early T cells in non-severe SARS-CoV-2 infection. MiXCR, applied by TCRdb to the 5' RACE reads, yields one record per CDR3 protein. The table has roughly 51,000 distinct CDR3 sequences, about 6.3% seen once. This material consisted of whole blood, taken at baseline. These receptors all come from an adult who was a healthcare worker with PCR-confirmed SARS-CoV-2 infection or an uninfected control (not recorded which).

This clonotype has ten or more counts. The chain couples TRBV7-6 to TRBJ1-1; 8 bases line up with TRBD1. J was trimmed by 1 base and V by 1 base; bases with no gene match: 5. The germline CDR1 and CDR2 sequences are SGHVS and FNYEAQ. The length of the CDR3 is 16 residues. CDR3 nucleotide sequence: TGTGCCAGCAGCTTAGTCGGAGGGACAGGGAACACTGAAGCTTTCTTT. Translating it yields CASSLVGGTGNTEAFF.

This clonotype was counted many times. The gene calls are TRBV20-1 and TRBJ1-6; D uncertain. V lost 2 bases to trimming and J lost 7 bases, with 9 bases between them. The CDR3 loop spans 13 amino acids. Germline V CDR1 and CDR2: DFQATT, SNEGSKA (reference sequence). The CDR3: CSARQDGNSPLHF. The CDR3 coding sequence is TGCAGTGCTAGACAAGACGGAAATTCACCCCTCCACTTT.

Of note for this clonotype: A much larger clone lies one base from this, so it may be a read error. The chain joins TRBV18 to TRBJ2-7; D unclear. CDR1 is KGHSH, CDR2 LQKENI, per germline. This CDR3 comprises 14 residues. The V gene lost 3 bases and the J gene lost 2 bases, with 11 bases spanning the gap. CDR3 region: CASSPPERPYEQYF. DNA for the CDR3: TGTGCCAGCTCACCTCCGGAACGGCCCTACGAGCAGTACTTC. Full variable domain (missing parts from reference TRBV18 and TRBJ2-7): NAGVMQNPRHLVRRRGQEARLRCSPMKGHSHVYWYRQLPEEGLKFMVYLQKENIIDESGMPKERFSAEFPKEGPSILRIQQVVRGDSAAYFCASSPPERPYEQYFGPGTRLTVT.

There are a few counts of this clonotype. This sequence joins TRBV18 and TRBJ2-5; D remains unclear. V lost 3 bases to trimming and J lost 2 bases, with 4 bases between them. The CDR3 has 12 amino acids. The germline gives CDR1 KGHSH, CDR2 LQKENI. CDR3 in DNA: TGTGCCAGCTCACCTTTACAAGAGACCCAGTACTTC. Its protein is CASSPLQETQYF.

This clonotype was observed at least ten times. This chain joins TRBV7-9 and TRBJ2-7, with TRBD2 identical over 9 bases. CDR1 is SEHNR, CDR2 FQNEAQ, per germline (reference sequence). The CDR3 sequence is 16 residues long. J gave up 3 bases and V 1 base, and 7 bases lay outside the gene matches. The CDR3 DNA reads TGTGCCAGCAGCTTAGTGGAGCGGGGGGCCAACTACGAGCAGTACTTC. Protein sequence: CASSLVERGANYEQYF.

V and J are TRBV7-8 and TRBJ2-3; 7 positions match TRBD2. The V segment lost 2 bases and the J segment 5 bases; nucleotides outside the gene matches: 7. The CDR3 length is 15 residues. From germline, CDR1 is SGHVS and CDR2 FQNEAQ. The CDR3 DNA reads as TGTGCCAGCAGCTTACAGCGGGGCCCCCGAGATACGCAGTATTTT. Its protein product is CASSLQRGPRDTQYF. The full variable domain, its missing parts supplied by reference TRBV7-8 and TRBJ2-3, is GAGVSQSPRYKVAKRGQDVALRCDPISGHVSLFWYQQALGQGPEFLTYFQNEAQLDKSGLPSDRFFAERPEGSVSTLKIQRTQQEDSAVYLCASSLQRGPRDTQYFGPGTRLTVL.

This clonotype was counted once. CDR3 in amino acids: CASSYDAGSGYTF. DNA of the CDR3: TGTGCCAGCAGTTATGACGCAGGGTCTGGCTACACCTTC. This chain links TRBV6-6 with TRBJ1-2; possible D gene TRBD1, 5 bases. Trimming took off 3 bases at V and 7 bases at J, with 12 bases between the two ends. CDR1 and CDR2 (germline): MNHNY, SVGAGI (reference sequence). This CDR3 has 13 amino acids.

The rearrangement links TRBV7-2 to TRBJ2-3; D not resolved. V lost 4 bases to trimming and J lost 5 bases, with 16 bases between them. The germline gives CDR1 SGHTA, CDR2 FQGNSA. This CDR3 contains 15 residues. CDR3 residues: CASSSGVSPGDTQYF. The CDR3 DNA reads as TGTGCCAGCAGCTCCGGAGTATCCCCGGGAGATACGCAGTATTTT.

This clonotype was found a few times. This rearrangement joins TRBV9 to TRBJ2-5; D perhaps matches TRBD2 (5 bases). Germline CDR1 SGDLS, CDR2 YYNGEE. Deletions cut 7 bases from V and 9 bases from J, with 19 bases between. The CDR3 extends over 13 amino acids. The CDR3 DNA reads TGTGCCAGCTGCCGTGGCCCCTGGGAGTCCCAGTACTTC. Encoded protein: CASCRGPWESQYF.

The J gene is TRBJ1-1, the V gene TRBV19; D call uncertain. This CDR3 has 13 amino acids. The germline V gene encodes CDR1 LNHDA and CDR2 SQIVND (reference sequence). V dropped 7 bases and J dropped 8 bases, with 17 bases sitting between them. The CDR3 loop is CASTDRGVGEAFF. For the CDR3, the DNA is TGTGCCAGTACCGATCGGGGAGTGGGGGAAGCTTTCTTT.

This clonotype was detected many times. J is TRBJ2-7 and V is TRBV12-5; D might be TRBD1 or TRBD2, each matching 5 bases. The CDR3 has 14 amino acids. Deletions cut 6 bases from V and 2 bases from J, with 14 bases between. The germline CDR1 and CDR2 sequences are LGHNT and FRNRAP. CDR3 sequence reads: CASGRSGTPYEQYF. Written as DNA, the CDR3 is TGTGCTAGTGGCCGCTCCGGGACCCCCTACGAGCAGTACTTC.

The sample holds many counts of this clonotype. V gene TRBV20-1 combines with J gene TRBJ2-3; D is unresolved. CDR3 length: 10 amino acids. V lost 6 bases, J lost 6 bases, and 7 bases lay in between. Germline V gene sequence: CDR1 DFQATT, CDR2 SNEGSKA (reference sequence). For the CDR3, the DNA is TGCAGTGCCCCTCTGGATACGCAGTATTTT. Translating it yields CSAPLDTQYF.

In this sample, this clonotype turned up many times. V and J are TRBV3-1 and TRBJ1-2, with 10 nucleotides matching TRBD1. Germline V gene data show CDR1 as LGHDT and CDR2 as YNNKEL (reference sequence). CDR3 length equals 15 residues. The V gene end was trimmed by 4 bases and the J gene end by 3 bases; junction bases not matched to a gene: 5. The CDR3, as DNA: TGTGCCAGCAGCCTTTATGGGACAGGGGACTATGGCTACACCTTC. Translating it yields CASSLYGTGDYGYTF. Full variable domain (outside the CDR3, taken from reference TRBV3-1 and TRBJ1-2): DTAVSQTPKYLVTQMGNDKSIKCEQNLGHDTMYWYKQDSKKFLKIMFSYNNKELIINETVPNRFSPKSPDKAHLNLHINSLELGDSAVYFCASSLYGTGDYGYTFGSGTRLTVV.

This clonotype was recorded at least ten times. This chain connects TRBV7-6 to TRBJ1-5, with D hard to call. This CDR3 spans 13 amino acids. V was pared by 3 bases and J by 7 bases, with 10 bases between. Germline V gene lookup returns CDR1 SGHVS and CDR2 FNYEAQ. CDR3 loop: CASSLGSGQPQHF. CDR3 coding DNA: TGTGCCAGCAGCTTGGGGTCGGGCCAGCCCCAGCATTTT. The whole variable domain, remainder taken from reference TRBV7-6 and TRBJ1-5, is GAGVSQSPRYKVTKRGQDVALRCDPISGHVSLYWYRQALGQGPEFLTYFNYEAQQDKSGLPNDRFSAERPEGSISTLTIQRTEQRDSAMYRCASSLGSGQPQHFGDGTRLSIL.

The chain combines TRBV10-2 with TRBJ1-1, with TRBD1 as a possible D gene (5 bases). Trimming cost V 2 bases and J 4 bases, with 11 bases left between them. The CDR3 extends over 14 amino acids. Germline values: CDR1 WSHSY, CDR2 SAAADI. CDR3 nucleotide sequence: TGCGCCAGCAGTGAGATGGGGCGCGGCACTGAAGCTTTCTTT. It codes for CASSEMGRGTEAFF.

The table lists this clonotype with a few counts. The chain links TRBV5-6 to TRBJ1-6; 9 bases align to TRBD1. CDR1 is SGHDT, CDR2 YYEEEE, per germline. V lost 4 bases and J lost 9; bases outside the gene matches: 14. The length of the CDR3 is 17 residues. CDR3: CASSARFWTGERSPLHF. The DNA of the CDR3 is TGTGCCAGCAGCGCCCGCTTTTGGACAGGGGAACGTTCACCCCTCCACTTT.

The count of this clonotype is one. Its ends do not fully match the called genes, so a read error is possible. Written as DNA, the CDR3 is TGTGTCAGCAGCACGACGGTAACCACCTACGAGCAGTACTTC. It codes for CVSSTTVTTYEQYF. The J gene is TRBJ2-7, the V gene TRBV13; D gene ambiguous. Germline V lookup: CDR1 PRHDT, CDR2 FYEKMQ (reference sequence). This CDR3 is 14 amino acids long.

This clonotype was counted at least ten times. The conserved phenylalanine or tryptophan normally closing the CDR3 is absent here, so this likely arose from a read error. The gene calls are TRBV7-9 and TRBJ2-1, with a tentative D call TRBD1 (6 bases). The CDR3 loop spans 14 amino acids. Trimming shortened V by 3 bases and J by 4 bases, and 10 bases separated the two germline ends. Looked up from germline, CDR1 is SEHNR and CDR2 is FQNEAQ (reference sequence). CDR3 region: CASSFNRVYNEQFL. DNA for the CDR3: TGTGCCAGCAGCTTTAACAGGGTATACAATGAGCAGTTCCTC.

The table lists this clonotype with many counts. The chain employs TRBV9 and TRBJ2-7; maybe TRBD1 (6 bases). CDR1 is SGDLS, CDR2 YYNGEE, per germline. The CDR3 extends over 15 amino acids. V was pared by 2 bases and J by 3 bases, with 15 bases between. CDR3 amino acids: CASSVGYGGFYEQYF. DNA of the CDR3: TGTGCCAGCAGCGTTGGGTATGGGGGCTTCTACGAGCAGTACTTC. The full variable domain, in which reference TRBV9 and TRBJ2-7 provide the parts outside the CDR3, is DSGVTQTPKHLITATGQRVTLRCSPRSGDLSVYWYQQSLDQGLQFLIQYYNGEERAKGNILERFSAQQFPDLHSELNLSSLELGDSALYFCASSVGYGGFYEQYFGPGTRLTVT.

There are many counts of this clonotype. This sequence joins TRBV5-4 and TRBJ2-1; 12 nucleotides align to TRBD2. CDR1 is SGHNT and CDR2 is YYREEE in the germline V gene (reference sequence). V lost 2 bases to trimming and J lost 4 bases; unmatched junction nucleotides: 10. The CDR3 sequence is 18 residues long. The CDR3: CASSFPSSSGGVYNEQFF. The CDR3 DNA reads as TGTGCCAGCAGCTTCCCCTCATCTAGCGGGGGGGTTTACAATGAGCAGTTCTTC.

This clonotype was counted many times. The rearrangement links TRBV7-9 to TRBJ2-1; TRBD2 matches 10 bases. V lost 1 base, J lost 8 bases, and 8 bases stayed unmatched. This CDR3 region has 16 residues. Germline V gene lookup returns CDR1 SEHNR and CDR2 FQNEAQ (reference sequence). The CDR3 protein is CASSLVLGLASDEQFF. Here the CDR3 DNA reads TGTGCCAGCAGCTTAGTGTTGGGACTAGCGTCCGATGAGCAGTTCTTC.

This clonotype was recorded many times. This chain uses TRBV7-2 with TRBJ2-2, with 8 bases aligning to TRBD1. Germline loops: CDR1 SGHTA, CDR2 FQGNSA. The CDR3 is 16 residues long. V lost 4 bases to trimming and J lost 5 bases; unmatched junction nucleotides: 9. CDR3 DNA sequence: TGTGCCAGCAGCTCGCGGACAGGGATGGGAACCGGGGAGCTGTTTTTT. Encoded protein: CASSSRTGMGTGELFF.

This clonotype was counted ten times or more. The rearrangement uses TRBV7-8 and TRBJ2-7, with 8 bases that match TRBD2. The CDR3 contains 17 residues. From germline, CDR1 is SGHVS and CDR2 FQNEAQ. V lost 5 bases to trimming and J lost 0 bases; unmatched junction nucleotides: 12. The CDR3 loop is CASSPLVIAGFSYEQYF. The CDR3 DNA reads TGTGCCAGCAGCCCCCTCGTGATAGCGGGATTCTCCTACGAGCAGTACTTC.

This chain uses TRBV12-3 or TRBV12-4 with TRBJ1-6, with TRBD1 as a possible D gene (5 bases). The CDR3 sequence is 14 residues long. Between the trimmed V and J ends, which lost 3 bases and 7 bases, there was a span of 10 bases. The CDR3 bases are TGTGCCAGCAGTTTTGGGGGGATGAATTCACCCCTCCACTTT. Translating it yields CASSFGGMNSPLHF.

This clonotype was counted at least ten times. This chain links TRBV7-9 with TRBJ1-6; 10 bases line up with TRBD1. Germline lookup yields CDR1 SEHNR and CDR2 FQNEAQ (reference sequence). The CDR3 sequence is 16 residues long. The junction had 8 bases not matched to a gene; V was cut back by 5 bases and J by 7 bases. The CDR3 protein is CASSPNRGQGNSPLHF. The CDR3 DNA follows: TGTGCCAGCAGCCCGAACAGGGGACAGGGGAATTCACCCCTCCACTTT.

Only a few counts were recorded for this clonotype. The chain recombines TRBV4-1 with TRBJ2-3, with TRBD2 matching 11 bases. From germline, CDR1 is MGHRA and CDR2 YSYEKL. The CDR3 sequence is 20 residues long. V lost 0 bases, J lost 0 bases, and 11 bases stayed unmatched. CDR3 sequence (DNA): TGCGCCAGCAGCCAAGATGGGGCTAGCGGGGGGACATCGAGCACAGATACGCAGTATTTT. It codes for CASSQDGASGGTSSTDTQYF.

The chain combines TRBV5-6 with TRBJ1-1; D is unclear. The length of the CDR3 is 14 residues. Germline lookup yields CDR1 SGHDT and CDR2 YYEEEE. V dropped 2 bases and J dropped 1 base, with 9 bases sitting between them. The CDR3 DNA is TGTGCCAGCAGCTTAGAGCCCCAGAACACTGAAGCTTTCTTT. Amino acid sequence: CASSLEPQNTEAFF.

This clonotype has more than one count but fewer than ten. CDR3 in DNA: TGTGCCACCTTCACGGCAGGAGAAGCTTTCTTT. Translation: CATFTAGEAFF. The chain combines TRBV7-2 with TRBJ1-1; D is unclear. The CDR3 consists of 11 residues. CDR1 SGHTA and CDR2 FQGNSA come from the germline V gene. V was clipped by 10 bases and J by 8 bases, with 14 bases between them.

This clonotype was seen repeatedly, ten times or more. In nucleotides, the CDR3 is TGCAGTGCTAGAAAGTCTCTTAGCACAGATACGCAGTATTTT. Translating it yields CSARKSLSTDTQYF. The gene calls are TRBV20-1 and TRBJ2-3; D gene unclear. There are 14 residues in the CDR3. Germline values: CDR1 DFQATT, CDR2 SNEGSKA (reference sequence). Trimming took 2 bases from V and 0 from J, leaving 9 bases between them.

DNA of the CDR3: TGTGCCAGCAGCATCGGACTAGCTACCTACGAGCAGTACTTC. This translates into CASSIGLATYEQYF. V usage is TRBV7-8 and J usage is TRBJ2-7, with TRBD2 matching over 8 bases. The CDR3 totals 14 residues. The V gene end was trimmed by 5 bases and the J gene end by 2 bases; junction bases not matched to a gene: 5. Germline CDR1 is SGHVS and CDR2 is FQNEAQ. The complete variable domain, with remaining parts taken from reference TRBV7-8 and TRBJ2-7, reads GAGVSQSPRYKVAKRGQDVALRCDPISGHVSLFWYQQALGQGPEFLTYFQNEAQLDKSGLPSDRFFAERPEGSVSTLKIQRTQQEDSAVYLCASSIGLATYEQYFGPGTRLTVT.

This clonotype turned up a few times. The chain employs TRBV7-2 and TRBJ2-7; D unresolved. Deletions cut 5 bases from V and 0 bases from J, with 11 bases between. The CDR3 is made up of 14 amino acids. In germline, CDR1 is SGHTA, CDR2 FQGNSA. The CDR3 is CASSRGLTSYEQYF. The CDR3 bases are TGTGCCAGCAGCCGCGGCCTTACCTCCTACGAGCAGTACTTC.